This is a list of T cell receptor beta chains from one sample in a study of cytomegalovirus exposure and HLA in healthy donors. Only in-frame clones appear in the TCRdb table, and some are missing; sequencing was by immunoSEQ multiplex PCR. The sample lists approximately 110,000 clones, over 70% occurring once. Material for sequencing was PBMCs. The receptors come from a middle-aged woman in good health and CMV-seronegative. The CDR3 runs from the conserved cysteine through the conserved F or W. D genes are given only for firm matches. A clone size is listed for some rows: how often the clone was seen (once, few, many), or a class if it is expanded.

cdr3_nt	cdr3_aa	v_call	d_call	j_call	clone_size
TGTGCCAGCAGTCACGGACTATTGAACACCGGGGAGCTGTTTTTT	CASSHGLLNTGELFF	TRBV5-6	-	TRBJ2-2	-
TGTGCCAGCAGCGGACAGGGGGCGGGGGGGCAGTATTTT	CASSGQGAGGQYF	TRBV9	TRBD1	TRBJ2-3	once
TGTGCCAGCAGCCCCCGGACAGGTGCCCTGGCCACTGAAGCTTTCTTT	CASSPRTGALATEAFF	TRBV9	TRBD1	TRBJ1-1	-
TGCGCCAGCAGCCAAGTGAAGGGGTTGAACACTGAAGTTTTCTTT	CASSQVKGLNTEVFF	TRBV4-3	-	TRBJ1-1	-
TGTGCCAGCAGCCCAGACCCGGGACAGGGCTACGAGCAGTACTTC	CASSPDPGQGYEQYF	TRBV11-1	TRBD1	TRBJ2-7	once
TGTGCCAGCAGCCCTACAGGGGGCTCTGGGGCCAACGTCCTGACTTTC	CASSPTGGSGANVLTF	TRBV7-6	TRBD1	TRBJ2-6	few
TGCGCCAGCAGCTTGGTGACAGGGTCCTACGAGCAGTACTTC	CASSLVTGSYEQYF	TRBV5-1	TRBD1	TRBJ2-7	-
TGTGCCAGCAGCTCGGTCGGACAGGCGAACACTGAAGCTTTCTTT	CASSSVGQANTEAFF	TRBV5-5	TRBD1	TRBJ1-1	-
TGCGCCAGCAGCCATCAGGGTTACTATGGCTACACCTTC	CASSHQGYYGYTF	TRBV4-3	-	TRBJ1-2	-
TGTGCCAGCAGCAATAGCGGGGTTAGCTCCTACGAGCAGTACTTC	CASSNSGVSSYEQYF	TRBV7-6	TRBD2	TRBJ2-7	-
TGTGCCAGCAGAGTCAGTACGAACACTGAAGCTTTCTTT	CASRVSTNTEAFF	TRBV6-5	-	TRBJ1-1	-
TGTGCCAACTCCGGGACAGGGGACTCGACGCAGTATTTT	CANSGTGDSTQYF	TRBV6-1	TRBD1	TRBJ2-3	-
TGTGCCAGCTGGGCGGACAGCTACGAGCAGTACTTC	CASWADSYEQYF	TRBV6-1	-	TRBJ2-7	-